This T cell receptor (beta chain) was recovered during a study of tumor and adjacent non-tumor tissue in lung cancer. Study-level results: Normal lung showed higher cumulative top 100 clone frequency than tumor.

This sample's RNA came from whole unsorted tissue. A modified ARM-PCR protocol with three rounds of nested PCR amplified TCRbeta. TCRdb re-called the multiplex PCR reads with MiXCR, one entry per CDR3 protein. The table has 90,000 to 110,000 distinct CDR3 sequences, roughly 74% seen once; the top ten hold more than 35%. The CDR3 contains 16 residues. Germline V gene data show CDR1 as SGHDN and CDR2 as FVKESK. Remarks on this clonotype: Its antigen remains unknown. Compared with germline, one end of the junction differs, possibly owing to a read error.

Sequenced material: lung tumor tissue. The chain combines TRBV14 with TRBJ2-1, with D perhaps being TRBD1 or TRBD2 (6 bases each). The sequence came from a woman aged 60 to 75 with non-small cell lung cancer. CDR3: CASSQLRGETYNEQLF. CDR3 nucleotide sequence: TGTGCCAGCAGCCAGCTGAGGGGGGAAACCTATAATGAGCAGTTATTC.